The clone carrying this T cell receptor (beta chain) was counted only a few times. This sample is part of a study of identical twins. TCRdb reprocessed the 5' RACE reads with MiXCR, giving one entry per CDR3 protein. The repertoire holds roughly 690,000 distinct CDR3 sequences, less than 7% seen once, with 1.5% to 2% in the top ten. CDR1 is SQVTM, CDR2 ANQGSEA, per germline. Between the trimmed V and J ends, which lost 3 bases and 4 bases, there was a span of 13 bases. The CDR3 length is 13 residues. The TCR was taken from a man in his late teens or twenties in good health. Sample: naive T cells sorted from blood. This chain links TRBV29-1 with TRBJ2-7, with no clear D. As DNA, the CDR3 is TGCAGCGTTGACCGAGGACCTGGTTACGAGCAGTACTTC. It is translated as CSVDRGPGYEQYF.